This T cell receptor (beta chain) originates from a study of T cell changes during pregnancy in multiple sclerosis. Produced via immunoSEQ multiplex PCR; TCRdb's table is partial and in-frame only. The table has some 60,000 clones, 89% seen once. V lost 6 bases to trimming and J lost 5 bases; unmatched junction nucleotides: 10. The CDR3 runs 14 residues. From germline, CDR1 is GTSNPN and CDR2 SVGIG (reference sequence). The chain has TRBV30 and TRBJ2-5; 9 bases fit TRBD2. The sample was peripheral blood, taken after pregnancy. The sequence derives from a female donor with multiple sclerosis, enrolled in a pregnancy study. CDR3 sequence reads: CACATTSGGETQYF. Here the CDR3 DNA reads TGTGCCTGCGCCACGACTAGCGGTGGGGAGACCCAGTACTTC.